This TCR beta chain emerged from a study of shared clonotypes between healthy human individuals. Clones were read by immunoSEQ multiplex PCR, and TCRdb kept only the in-frame ones, dropping some. The sample has hundreds of thousands of clones, more than 85% seen once; the top ten hold around 24%. CD45RO negativity and positive selection for CCR7 defined naive CD8 cells, a population that excluded terminally differentiated effector memory CD45RA+ cells. The sequenced sample was naive CD8+ T cells sorted from blood. The source of this sequence is a man aged 30 to 45 in good health.

This chain's CDR3 is CASSQEGLMADGPYEQYF. The CDR3 coding sequence is TGCGCCAGCAGCCAAGAGGGTCTTATGGCCGACGGGCCCTACGAGCAGTACTTC. The chain links TRBV4-1 to TRBJ2-7, with unresolved D. Trimming cost V 0 bases and J 2 bases, with 20 bases left between them. CDR1 is MGHRA and CDR2 is YSYEKL in the germline V gene. The CDR3 runs to 18 residues.